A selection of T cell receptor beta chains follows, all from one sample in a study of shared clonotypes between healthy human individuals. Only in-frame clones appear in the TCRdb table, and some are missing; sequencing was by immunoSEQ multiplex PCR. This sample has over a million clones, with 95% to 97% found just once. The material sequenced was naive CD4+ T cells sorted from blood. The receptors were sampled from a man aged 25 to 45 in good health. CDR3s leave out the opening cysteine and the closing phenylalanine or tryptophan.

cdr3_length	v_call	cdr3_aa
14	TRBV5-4	ASRPNSGLALGELF
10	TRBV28	ASSFWTGELF
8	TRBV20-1	SAESRVQY
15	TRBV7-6	ASSFLKQGQGPYEQY
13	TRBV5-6	ASSPGQGGGYGYT
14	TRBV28	ASSASGTSYYNEQF
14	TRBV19	ASSISNRGFYNEQF
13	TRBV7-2	ASSPTSGREYEQY
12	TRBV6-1	ASRATGSNQPQH
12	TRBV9	ASSPRGLADTQY
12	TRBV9	ASSAQVSGNTIY
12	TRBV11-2	ASSPVAGGEQQF
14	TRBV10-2	ASSVGDRPPSYEQY
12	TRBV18	ASSDRAAGNTIY
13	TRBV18	ASSPQWGREETQY
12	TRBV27	ASALGTAATGYT
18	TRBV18	ASSAKSLAGELPSYNEQF
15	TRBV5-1	ASSWVRFRISTDTQY
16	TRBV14	ASSQGGGQGARQETQY
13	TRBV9	ASSGSSGGSYEQY
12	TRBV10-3	AISDGQSYNEQF
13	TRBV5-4	ASSHQSRGLSEQF
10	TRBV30	AWSMADYGYT
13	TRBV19	ASSIDLWVSYEQY
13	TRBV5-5	ASSLGQGIGETQY
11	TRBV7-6	ASSSAEGYEQY
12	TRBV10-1	ASSEKVLGGEQY
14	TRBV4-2	ASSQVPGTGAYEQY
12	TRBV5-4	ASSLGGSGIEQF
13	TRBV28	ASSLRGGPGNTIY
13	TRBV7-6	ASSLSQGANTEAF
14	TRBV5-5	ASSQVGGSLNTEAF
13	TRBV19	ASSDPGQGTQTQY
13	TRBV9	ASSLQGASSDTQY
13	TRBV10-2	ASRPGTNPRETQY
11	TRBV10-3	AIRGLTTGELF
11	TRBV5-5	ASSLGDRGGYT
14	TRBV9	ASSAARTGGSGGYT
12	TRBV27	ASSLDRLNTEAF
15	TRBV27	ASSFDRGPPGIYEQY
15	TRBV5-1	ASSLRLDSSSYNEQF
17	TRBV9	ASSDKTGGGPTTNEKLF
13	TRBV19	ASSRGSGSGNEQF
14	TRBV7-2	ASSPGQAFRNGPQH
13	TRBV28	ASSLLAGVNNEQF
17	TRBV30	AWSKPPLAGGLMSYEQY
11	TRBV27	ASSPTSSYEQY
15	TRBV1	TSSSLAGGPGRETQY